This TCR beta chain was documented in a study of a mutant IDH1 vaccine in newly diagnosed glioma. Study in general: Across weeks 1, 3, 5, 7, 11, 15, 19 and 23, patients received a vaccination each time, eight in all. The sex distribution of treated patients was approximately 62% male and 37.5% female, with a mean age of roughly 40 years. Study findings and constraints: Alterations occurring in top peripheral T cell clonotypes seemed unrelated to pseudoprogression. Immune responses induced by vaccination arose in 90% to 95% of the patients.

Regarding time point: week 23, last vaccination. The vaccine gave 300 ug of a 20-mer mutant IDH1 peptide subcutaneously per dose. With respect to this clone: No antigen is known for it.

The CDR3 consists of 15 residues. Germline CDR1 and CDR2: MNHEY and SMNVEV (reference sequence). V was pared by 1 base and J by 8 bases, with 5 bases of the junction left unmatched. Data came from immunoSEQ multiplex PCR; TCRdb stores just in-frame clones and leaves some out. The data hold approximately 41,000 clones, with more than 80% observed a single time. The chain combines TRBV27 with TRBJ1-6; 7 bases agree with TRBD1. Specimen: PBMCs, collected from a glioma patient whose treatment included an IDH1 peptide vaccine. The TCR originated in a middle-aged man with glioma. CDR3 sequence reads: CASSLLQGGHSPLHF. The CDR3 nucleotides read TGTGCCAGCAGTTTATTGCAGGGGGGTCATTCACCCCTCCACTTT.